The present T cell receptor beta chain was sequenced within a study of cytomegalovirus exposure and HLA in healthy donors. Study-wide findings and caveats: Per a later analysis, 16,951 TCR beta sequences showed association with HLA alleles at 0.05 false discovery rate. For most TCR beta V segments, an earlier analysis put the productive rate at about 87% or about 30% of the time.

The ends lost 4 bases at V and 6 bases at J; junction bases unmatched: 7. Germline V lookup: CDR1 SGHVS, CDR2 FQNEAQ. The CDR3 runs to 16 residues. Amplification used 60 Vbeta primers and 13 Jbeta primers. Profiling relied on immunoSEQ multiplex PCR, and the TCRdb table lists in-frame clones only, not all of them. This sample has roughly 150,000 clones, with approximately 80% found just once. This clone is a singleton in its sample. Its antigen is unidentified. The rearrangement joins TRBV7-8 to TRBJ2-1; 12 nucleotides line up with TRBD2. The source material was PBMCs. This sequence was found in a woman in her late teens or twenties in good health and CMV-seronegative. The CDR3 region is CASSYTTSGGGNEQFF. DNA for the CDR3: TGTGCCAGCAGCTATACGACTAGCGGGGGTGGCAATGAGCAGTTCTTC.